The 5 T cell receptor beta chains below were found in one sample sequenced in a study of graft-versus-host responses after intestinal transplantation. TCRdb keeps only in-frame clones here, not all; method: immunoSEQ multiplex PCR. The sample has 90,000 to 150,000 clones; 85% to 95% are singletons. Antigen specificity for these receptors is unknown. The sequenced sample was unstimulated CD8+ T cells sorted from spleen or lymph node cells, obtained before intestinal transplant. The receptor source for this set is a human donor who received an intestinal transplant.

The chain recombines TRBV4-1 with TRBJ2-1; weak D call: TRBD1 (6 bases). V lost 2 bases and J 0 bases, leaving 11 bases between the germline ends. The CDR3 is 16 amino acids. Germline values: CDR1 MGHRA, CDR2 YSYEKL. CDR3 sequence: CASSQLTGSSYNEQFF. The CDR3 DNA is TGCGCCAGCAGCCAACTAACAGGGAGCTCCTACAATGAGCAGTTCTTC.

The chain has TRBV28 and TRBJ1-2; possible D gene TRBD1, 6 bases. The germline V gene encodes CDR1 MDHEN and CDR2 SYDVKM. V was clipped by 6 bases and J by 7 bases, with 21 bases between them. CDR3 length equals 15 residues. The CDR3 region is CASRYGGGGLGGYTF. The CDR3 coding sequence is TGTGCCAGCAGATACGGGGGAGGGGGACTAGGTGGCTACACCTTC.

Points on this clone: One end of the junction does not line up with germline, which may come from a read error. The chain couples TRBV5-1 to TRBJ2-7; D gene uncertain. The CDR3 runs 15 residues. Per the germline V gene, CDR1 is SGHRS and CDR2 is YFSETQ. The CDR3 loop is CASSSPYERSYEQCF. The CDR3 region has the DNA TGCGCCAGCAGCTCCCCTTATGAGAGGTCCTACGAGCAGTGCTTC.

The V gene is TRBV7-2, the J gene TRBJ2-7, with D maybe TRBD1 (5 bases). The CDR3 runs to 13 residues. Germline V gene lookup returns CDR1 SGHTA and CDR2 FQGNSA. V was pared by 5 bases and J by 4 bases, with 12 bases between. This chain's CDR3 is CASSPQEGYEQYF. As DNA, the CDR3 is TGTGCCAGCAGCCCACAGGAAGGGTACGAGCAGTACTTC.

The V gene is TRBV6-1, the J gene TRBJ2-2; D may be TRBD2 (5 bases). V shed 2 bases and J shed 6 bases, with 13 bases lying between them. The CDR3 spans 15 residues. Per the germline V gene, CDR1 is MNHNS and CDR2 is SASEGT. DNA for the CDR3: TGTGCCAGCAGTGAATTTGTGTGGGAGCCCGGGGAGCTGTTTTTT. Translated, it gives CASSEFVWEPGELFF.